These T cell receptor beta chains were read from a single sample in a study of post-analysis software for immune sequencing data. TCRdb itself ran the PCR reads through MiXCR, one entry per CDR3 protein. The sample shows roughly 730,000 distinct CDR3 sequences, approximately 30% of them seen only once. The sample consisted of blood. The receptors were sampled from a girl aged 10 to 17 with multiple sclerosis. Each CDR3 is given with its conserved first and last residue. The D gene is left open where the match is weak. Clone size is stated in some rows and not others, as once, few, many or a class when expanded.

TRBV9	TRBJ1-5	-	-	CASSVAGGRQPQHF	TGTGCCAGCAGCGTAGCCGGGGGACGGCAGCCCCAGCATTTT
TRBV20-1	TRBJ1-5	-	few	CSARATGWQPQHF	TGCAGTGCTAGAGCCACAGGTTGGCAGCCCCAGCATTTT
TRBV20-1	TRBJ1-2	-	few	CRGIQRNYGYTF	TGCAGGGGAATACAGAGAAACTATGGCTACACCTTC
TRBV7-8	TRBJ2-7	-	-	CASSLVSQDSIYEQYF	TGTGCCAGCAGCTTAGTTAGCCAGGACAGCATCTACGAGCAGTACTTC
TRBV6-5	TRBJ2-3	TRBD2	-	CASGRLAGDRDTQYF	TGTGCCAGCGGTCGTTTAGCGGGGGATAGAGATACGCAGTATTTT
TRBV7-6	TRBJ2-3	TRBD1	-	CASSLLDRGLVDTQYF	TGTGCCAGCAGCTTATTGGACAGGGGGTTGGTAGATACGCAGTATTTT
TRBV10-3	TRBJ2-4	TRBD2	few	CAISEPSGPGKNIQYF	TGTGCCATCAGTGAGCCTAGCGGGCCGGGCAAAAACATTCAGTACTTC
TRBV3-1	TRBJ2-7	TRBD1	-	CASSRRQGNYEQYF	TGTGCCAGCAGCCGCCGACAGGGGAACTACGAGCAGTACTTC
TRBV28	TRBJ2-3	-	-	CASRGDGATDTQYF	TGTGCCAGCAGGGGGGACGGAGCCACAGATACGCAGTATTTT
TRBV7-2	TRBJ1-5	TRBD1	-	CASSSFTGGGNQPQHF	TGTGCCAGCAGCTCGTTCACAGGGGGCGGCAATCAGCCCCAGCATTTT
TRBV20-1	TRBJ2-1	TRBD2	-	CSASSTSGRGYEQFF	TGCAGTGCCAGCTCCACTAGCGGGAGAGGGTACGAGCAGTTCTTC
TRBV6-6	TRBJ2-1	-	-	CASIDGGVNNERFF	TGTGCCAGCATCGACGGGGGTGTTAACAATGAGCGGTTCTTC
TRBV27	TRBJ2-1	-	-	CASSSDWSSYNEQFF	TGTGCCAGCAGTTCGGACTGGAGCTCCTACAATGAGCAGTTCTTC
TRBV3-1	TRBJ2-6	TRBD2	-	CASRPAGGSSGANVLTF	TGTGCCAGCAGGCCAGCCGGGGGGAGCTCTGGGGCCAACGTCCTGACTTTC
TRBV20-1	TRBJ1-1	TRBD1	few	CSAKGPRGLNPHTEAFF	TGCAGTGCTAAAGGTCCCAGGGGGTTGAACCCCCACACTGAAGCTTTCTTT
TRBV3-1	TRBJ2-7	TRBD2	-	CASSQEVWVTSGSAEQYF	TGTGCCAGCAGCCAAGAGGTCTGGGTCACTAGCGGGAGCGCCGAGCAGTACTTC
TRBV20-1	TRBJ1-2	TRBD1	few	CSATKNRGSDGYTF	TGCAGTGCTACTAAAAACAGGGGAAGCGATGGCTACACCTTC
TRBV2	TRBJ2-7	-	-	CASKLLSYEQYF	TGTGCCAGCAAACTTCTCTCCTACGAGCAGTACTTC
TRBV15	TRBJ2-5	-	-	CATSRDPQKETQYF	TGTGCCACCAGCAGAGATCCCCAGAAAGAGACCCAGTACTTC
TRBV7-8	TRBJ2-1	TRBD2	-	CASSEARTSGTYNEQFF	TGTGCCAGCAGCGAAGCAAGGACTAGCGGGACCTACAATGAGCAGTTCTTC
TRBV6-2/TRBV6-3	TRBJ2-3	-	few	CASHTLTDTQYF	TGTGCCAGCCACACTCTCACAGATACGCAGTATTTT
TRBV4-3	TRBJ2-3	-	few	CASSFGTPDTQYF	TGCGCCAGCAGCTTCGGGACCCCCGATACGCAGTATTTT
TRBV29-1	TRBJ2-1	-	few	CSVDIGLPYNEQFF	TGCAGCGTTGACATCGGACTACCTTACAATGAGCAGTTCTTC
TRBV6-5	TRBJ1-1	-	few	CASSRDRLEAFF	TGTGCCAGCAGCCGCGACAGGCTTGAAGCTTTCTTT
TRBV7-9	TRBJ1-1	-	-	CASSPGFSDTEAFF	TGTGCCAGCAGCCCAGGGTTTAGTGACACTGAAGCTTTCTTT
TRBV27	TRBJ2-7	TRBD2	few	CASGGGYNEQYF	TGTGCCAGCGGGGGGGGGTACAATGAGCAGTACTTC
TRBV12-3/TRBV12-4	TRBJ1-4	-	few	CASKDSPNNEKLFF	TGTGCCAGTAAAGACTCTCCAAATAATGAAAAACTGTTTTTT
TRBV11-3	TRBJ2-7	TRBD2	once	CASSDGLAGGNEQYF	TGTGCCAGCAGCGATGGACTAGCGGGGGGGAATGAGCAGTACTTC
TRBV9	TRBJ2-7	-	-	CASSVGLEVYEQYF	TGTGCCAGCAGCGTGGGGCTAGAAGTCTACGAGCAGTACTTC
TRBV20-1	TRBJ2-7	-	-	CSARLSPPDEQYF	TGCAGTGCTAGATTATCACCTCCTGACGAGCAGTACTTC
TRBV5-1	TRBJ1-3	-	-	CASSFEGTGNTIYF	TGCGCCAGCAGCTTTGAGGGCACTGGAAACACCATATATTTT
TRBV5-1	TRBJ2-1	TRBD1	-	CASSLAGQGAEQFF	TGCGCCAGCAGCTTGGCGGGACAGGGTGCTGAGCAGTTCTTC
TRBV7-2	TRBJ2-3	-	few	CASSLGKPNTDTQYF	TGTGCCAGCAGCTTAGGGAAGCCCAACACAGATACGCAGTATTTT
TRBV5-1	TRBJ2-7	-	-	CASSHRGVWSYEQYF	TGCGCCAGCAGCCATCGCGGGGTTTGGTCCTACGAGCAGTACTTC
TRBV20-1	TRBJ2-4	-	few	CSASRPGLAKNIQYF	TGCAGTGCTAGTAGACCAGGATTAGCCAAAAACATTCAGTACTTC
TRBV11-1	TRBJ2-1	TRBD1	-	CVTGGAYEQFF	TGCGTCACAGGGGGCGCCTATGAGCAGTTCTTC
TRBV7-8	TRBJ1-2	TRBD1	-	CASSLETGASNGYTF	TGTGCCAGCAGCTTAGAGACAGGGGCGTCAAATGGCTACACCTTC
TRBV5-1	TRBJ1-2	TRBD1	-	CASSGGTGWNYGCTF	TGCGCCAGCAGCGGCGGGACAGGGTGGAACTATGGCTGCACCTTC
TRBV20-1	TRBJ2-7	-	-	CSATSATRSCEQYF	TGCAGTGCAACAAGCGCGACCCGCTCCTGCGAGCAGTACTTC
TRBV20-1	TRBJ2-7	-	-	CRGTGDNYEQYF	TGCAGGGGGACGGGCGACAACTACGAGCAGTACTTC
TRBV29-1	TRBJ1-2	-	-	CSVEDQNSPSVKGYTF	TGCAGCGTTGAAGATCAAAACAGCCCTTCGGTGAAGGGCTACACCTTC
TRBV6-5	TRBJ2-5	TRBD2	-	CASRARRGGRETQYF	TGTGCCAGCAGAGCTAGGCGGGGGGGCCGAGAGACCCAGTACTTC
TRBV5-6	TRBJ2-2	-	-	CASSLGGHPGTGELFF	TGTGCCAGCAGCTTGGGGGGACATCCGGGCACCGGGGAGCTGTTTTTT
TRBV6-6	TRBJ1-5	-	few	CASSYSQGRNQPQHF	TGTGCCAGCAGTTACTCACAGGGCCGGAATCAGCCCCAGCATTTT
TRBV12-3/TRBV12-4	TRBJ2-7	-	-	CASSLQWGEQYF	TGTGCCAGCAGTTTGCAGTGGGGCGAGCAGTACTTC
TRBV20-1	TRBJ2-5	TRBD2	few	CSAGTSGRGETQYF	TGCAGTGCGGGCACTAGCGGGCGAGGAGAGACCCAGTACTTC
TRBV6-6	TRBJ2-5	-	many	CASSYGQYQETQYF	TGTGCCAGCAGTTACGGCCAGTACCAAGAGACCCAGTACTTC
TRBV20-1	TRBJ2-1	-	-	CSRLLQGATSYNEQFF	TGCAGTAGGCTCCTGCAGGGCGCGACTTCCTACAATGAGCAGTTCTTC
TRBV4-3	TRBJ1-5	-	many	CASSRTVGQPQHF	TGCGCCAGCAGCCGGACGGTCGGGCAGCCCCAGCATTTT
TRBV10-2	TRBJ2-7	-	-	CASSLRGAHEQYF	TGCGCCAGCAGTCTGCGAGGGGCCCACGAGCAGTACTTC
TRBV5-1	TRBJ1-2	-	-	CTSRSGSHGYTF	TGCACCAGCAGGTCCGGTAGCCATGGCTACACCTTC
TRBV20-1	TRBJ2-3	TRBD2	few	CSARRTGGNTDTQYF	TGCAGTGCCCGACGGACGGGGGGAAACACAGATACGCAGTATTTT
TRBV6-5	TRBJ2-1	-	-	CATLGLGENLGEQFF	TGTGCCACCCTAGGACTCGGGGAGAACCTTGGGGAGCAGTTCTTC